Below, one TCR beta chain is given with its context. This clonotype was picked up a small number of times. Its antigen is currently not known. No clone much larger than this one lies a single base away; base qualities are absent. Per the publication, the time point label means: persistent/refractory GD, antithyroid drugs over 5 years with positive TRAb. RNA was extracted from PBMCs in TRIzol for both TCR sequencing and RNA sequencing. Graves' disease was diagnosed according to American Thyroid Association guidelines. The patients came from an endocrinology department in Xi'an, China. From each patient, 8 to 10 milliliters of peripheral blood was collected into an EDTA anticoagulant tube. Ficoll Paque Plus density gradient separation was used to isolate PBMCs, and no further T cell sorting was done. An Agilent 2100 Bioanalyzer and agarose gel were used to check RNA quality, and a NanoDrop 2000 was used to measure RNA concentration.

Library preparation was by multiplex PCR. Instrument used: Illumina HiSeq 4000. TCR beta libraries were built with iRepertoire HTBI primers and Arm-PCR amplification of CDR3 regions. Gel purification was performed on PCR products prior to sequencing. Per the original workflow: Gene usage analysis of CDR3 amino acid clonotypes used the 60 to 75 TRBV and more than 13 TRBJ segments found across samples. COPE and FqMerger were used to merge filtered high-quality paired reads into contigs. BLAST was used to align contigs to the IMGT TRBV, TRBD and TRBJ reference genes, and CDR3 was defined following IMGT. Any clonotype with a frequency above 0.1% was counted as a highly expanded clone. Repertoire diversity was measured by Shannon entropy, and V-J evenness by the Gini coefficient. Public clonotypes were defined as clonotypes shared by more than one individual. TCRdb ran its own pipeline on the public reads, namely fastp trimming at Q25 and MiXCR clone calling, and kept in-frame beta chains. One record per CDR3 amino acid sequence lists the most common genes and DNA. TCRdb's processing, not the authors' own work, is the source of the V and J calls. In this sample the table shows roughly 700,000 distinct CDR3 sequences, about 32% of which occur a single time. The ten largest make up around 42% of the sample.

The data belong to a study of regulatory T cells in long-lasting Graves disease (dated by TCRdb to the early 2020s). Background for the entire study: Persistent Graves' disease meant more than 5 years of antithyroid drug treatment with TSH receptor autoantibodies that stayed positive. Persistent Graves' disease patients were compared with newly diagnosed Graves' disease patients by peripheral blood TCR sequencing and RNA sequencing. The study took place in China and was registered as a clinical trial. A total of roughly 33 samples were covered by TCR sequencing, comprising 13 persistent and around 20 newly diagnosed Graves' disease patients. On average, persistent Graves' disease patients in the clinical cohort had been on antithyroid drugs for approximately ten years.

The junction shows trimming of 6 bases on V and 3 bases on J, plus 15 bases between the germline ends. Its CDR3 holds 14 amino acids, cysteine through phenylalanine. CDR3 DNA only is kept here, 42 bases in frame from base 1. Results and caveats for the whole study, not just this receptor: Peripheral blood alone was examined, since thyroid tissue, which constituted the primary lesion, could not be accessed. Persistent disease showed preferential use of TRBV28, TRBJ1-2 and TRBJ2-5, whereas newly diagnosed disease favored TRBV20-1 and TRBJ2-1. The authors acknowledged the small sample size as a limitation that may reduce accuracy. Sequencing and analysis were limited to the TCR beta chain. A larger number of public clonotypes was shared among persistent patients (more than 2,500) than among newly diagnosed patients (around 870). Persistent Graves' disease patients showed lower TCR Shannon entropy and fewer highly expanded clones than newly diagnosed patients, suggesting clonal expansion.

Here the chain combines TRBV12-3 or TRBV12-4 and TRBJ2-7; the D gene identity is not certain. This clonotype originated in a female donor with Graves disease. Here the sequenced sample was peripheral blood mononuclear cells (PBMCs), taken when the disease was refractory, from a patient treated with antithyroid drugs. The CDR3 region has the sequence CASRDGGLVYEQYF. The nucleotide sequence reads TGTGCCAGCAGAGACGGCGGATTGGTCTACGAGCAGTACTTC.